This T cell receptor (beta chain) was retrieved from a study of OX40 agonist ivuxolimab in advanced cancers. Across the whole study: Every 2 weeks, patients got intravenous ivuxolimab at one of six dose levels (0.01-10 mg/kg). Findings of the study overall: Partial responders dosed at 0.1-3.0 mg/kg displayed clonal expansion ranking among the lowest. Some nonresponders likewise displayed low normalized T-cell clonal expansion.

Comment on this clone: Its target is unknown.

Patients with a history of autoimmune disease or on systemic immunosuppression were excluded. The assay was immunoSEQ multiplex PCR, and TCRdb's table has in-frame clones only and misses some. The sample carries 21,000 or so clones, 70% to 85% recorded once. The V end was cut by 0 bases, the J end by 4 bases, with 7 bases between. CDR3 length: 13 residues. From germline, CDR1 is SGHRS and CDR2 YFSETQ. Source: CD4+ or CD8+ T cells sorted from blood, taken in a trial of the OX40 agonist ivuxolimab. The chain combines TRBV5-1 with TRBJ1-1; D is undetermined. This sequence originates from an adult with an advanced solid tumor such as melanoma, head and neck, liver or kidney cancer. CDR3 loop: CASSLGRGTEAFF. In DNA form, the CDR3 reads TGCGCCAGCAGCTTGGGTCGGGGCACTGAAGCTTTCTTT.